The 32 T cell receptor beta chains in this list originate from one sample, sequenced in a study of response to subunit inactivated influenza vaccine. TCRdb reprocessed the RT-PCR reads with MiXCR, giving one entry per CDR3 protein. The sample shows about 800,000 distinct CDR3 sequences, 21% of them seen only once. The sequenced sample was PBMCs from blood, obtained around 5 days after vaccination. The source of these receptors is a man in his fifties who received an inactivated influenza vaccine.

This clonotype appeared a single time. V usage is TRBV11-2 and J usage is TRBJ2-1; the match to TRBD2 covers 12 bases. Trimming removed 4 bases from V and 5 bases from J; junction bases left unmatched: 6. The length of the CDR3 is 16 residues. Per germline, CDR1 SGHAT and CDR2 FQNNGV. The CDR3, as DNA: TGTGCCAGCAGCTCACTAGCGGGGGGCACAAACAATGAGCAGTTCTTC. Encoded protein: CASSSLAGGTNNEQFF.

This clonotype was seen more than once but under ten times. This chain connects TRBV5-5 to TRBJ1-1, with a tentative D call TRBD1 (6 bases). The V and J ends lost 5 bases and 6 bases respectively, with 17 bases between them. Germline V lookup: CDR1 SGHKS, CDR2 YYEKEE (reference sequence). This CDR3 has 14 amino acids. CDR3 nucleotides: TGTGCCAGCAGATATTACAGGGAGTTCCCTGAAGCTTTCTTT. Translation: CASRYYREFPEAFF.

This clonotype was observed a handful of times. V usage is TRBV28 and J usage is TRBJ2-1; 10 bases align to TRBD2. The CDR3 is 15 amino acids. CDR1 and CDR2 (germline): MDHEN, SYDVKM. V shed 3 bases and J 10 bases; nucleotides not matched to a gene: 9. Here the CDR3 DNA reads TGTGCCAGCAGTTTCATGGGACTAGCGATTAGGGAGCAGTTCTTC. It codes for CASSFMGLAIREQFF.

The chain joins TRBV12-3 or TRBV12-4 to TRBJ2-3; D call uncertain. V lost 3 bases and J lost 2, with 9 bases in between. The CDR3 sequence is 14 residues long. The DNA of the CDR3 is TGTGCCAGCAGTTTCGCCAACAACACAGATACGCAGTATTTT. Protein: CASSFANNTDTQYF.

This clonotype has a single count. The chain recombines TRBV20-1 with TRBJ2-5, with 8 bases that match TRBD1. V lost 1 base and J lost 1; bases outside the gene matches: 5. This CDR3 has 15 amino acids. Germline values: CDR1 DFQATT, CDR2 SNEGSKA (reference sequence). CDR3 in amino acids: CSARVGDRPQETQYF. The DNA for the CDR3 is TGCAGTGCTAGAGTCGGGGACAGGCCCCAAGAGACCCAGTACTTC.

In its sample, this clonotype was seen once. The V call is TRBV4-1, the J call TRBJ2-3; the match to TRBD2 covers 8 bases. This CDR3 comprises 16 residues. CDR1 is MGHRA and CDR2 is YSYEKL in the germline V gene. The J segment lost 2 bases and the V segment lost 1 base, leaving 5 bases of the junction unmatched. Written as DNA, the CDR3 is TGCGCCAGCAGCCAAGCCGAGCGGGGGAACACAGATACGCAGTATTTT. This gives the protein CASSQAERGNTDTQYF.

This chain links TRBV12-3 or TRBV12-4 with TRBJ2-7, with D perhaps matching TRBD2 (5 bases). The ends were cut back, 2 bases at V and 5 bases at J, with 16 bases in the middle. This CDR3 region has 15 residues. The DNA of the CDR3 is TGTGCCAGCAGTTTACCAGCGGCGCATCCGGACGAGCAGTACTTC. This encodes CASSLPAAHPDEQYF.

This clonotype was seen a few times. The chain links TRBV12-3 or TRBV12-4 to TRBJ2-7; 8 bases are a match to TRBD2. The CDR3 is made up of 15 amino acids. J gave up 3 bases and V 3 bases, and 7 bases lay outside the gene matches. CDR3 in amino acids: CASSLGGRSFYEQYF. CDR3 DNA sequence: TGTGCCAGCAGTTTGGGCGGGAGGAGTTTCTACGAGCAGTACTTC.

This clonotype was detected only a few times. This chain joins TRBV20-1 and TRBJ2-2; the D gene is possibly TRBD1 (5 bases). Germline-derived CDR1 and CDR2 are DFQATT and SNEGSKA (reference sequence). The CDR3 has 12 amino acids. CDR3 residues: CTATGSTGELFF. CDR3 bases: TGCACCGCAACAGGATCCACCGGGGAGCTGTTTTTT.

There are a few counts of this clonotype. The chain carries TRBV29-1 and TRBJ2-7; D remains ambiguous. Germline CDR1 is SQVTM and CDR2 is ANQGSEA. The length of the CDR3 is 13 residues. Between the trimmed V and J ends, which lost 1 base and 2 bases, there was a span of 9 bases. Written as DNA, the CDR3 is TGCAGCGTTGAAGTACAATTCCCCTACGAGCAGTACTTC. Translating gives CSVEVQFPYEQYF.

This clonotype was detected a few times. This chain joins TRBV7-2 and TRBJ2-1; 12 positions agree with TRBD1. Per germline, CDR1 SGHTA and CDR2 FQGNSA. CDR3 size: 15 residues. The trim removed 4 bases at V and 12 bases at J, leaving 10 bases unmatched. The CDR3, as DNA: TGTGCCAGCAGCTATGGGACAGGGGGCCCCTTGGTGCAGTTCTTC. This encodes CASSYGTGGPLVQFF.

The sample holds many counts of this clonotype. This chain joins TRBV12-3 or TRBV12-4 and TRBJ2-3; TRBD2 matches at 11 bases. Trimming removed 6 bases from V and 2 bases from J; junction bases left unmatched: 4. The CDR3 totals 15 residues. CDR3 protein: CASSPSGGPTDTQYF. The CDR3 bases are TGTGCCAGCAGCCCTAGCGGGGGGCCCACAGATACGCAGTATTTT.

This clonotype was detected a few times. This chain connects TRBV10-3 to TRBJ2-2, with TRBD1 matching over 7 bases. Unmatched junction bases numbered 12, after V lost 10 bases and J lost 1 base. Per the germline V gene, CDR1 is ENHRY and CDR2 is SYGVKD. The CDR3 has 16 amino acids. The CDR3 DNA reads TGTGCCACCAGGGGACCGGGACAGCAGAACACCGGGGAGCTGTTTTTT. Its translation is CATRGPGQQNTGELFF.

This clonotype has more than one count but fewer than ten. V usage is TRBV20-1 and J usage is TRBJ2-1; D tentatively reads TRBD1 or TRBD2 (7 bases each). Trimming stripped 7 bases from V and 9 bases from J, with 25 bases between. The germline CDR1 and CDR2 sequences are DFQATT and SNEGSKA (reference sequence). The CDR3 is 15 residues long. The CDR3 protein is CSVVKGGANRGEQFF. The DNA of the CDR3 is TGCAGTGTAGTCAAGGGGGGGGCGAACAGGGGTGAGCAGTTCTTC.

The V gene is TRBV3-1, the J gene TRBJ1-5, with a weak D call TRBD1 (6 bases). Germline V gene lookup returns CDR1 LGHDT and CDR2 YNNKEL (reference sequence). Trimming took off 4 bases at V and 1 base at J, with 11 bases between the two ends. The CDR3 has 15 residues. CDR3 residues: CASSPDSLSNQPQHF. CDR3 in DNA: TGTGCCAGCAGCCCGGACAGTCTCAGCAATCAGCCCCAGCATTTT.

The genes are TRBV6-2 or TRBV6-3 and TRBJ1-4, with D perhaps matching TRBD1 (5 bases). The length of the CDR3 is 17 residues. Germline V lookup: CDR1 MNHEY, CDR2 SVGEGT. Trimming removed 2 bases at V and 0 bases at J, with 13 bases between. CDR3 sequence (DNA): TGTGCCAGCAGTTACGCGATACAGGATGCAACTAATGAAAAACTGTTTTTT. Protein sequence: CASSYAIQDATNEKLFF.

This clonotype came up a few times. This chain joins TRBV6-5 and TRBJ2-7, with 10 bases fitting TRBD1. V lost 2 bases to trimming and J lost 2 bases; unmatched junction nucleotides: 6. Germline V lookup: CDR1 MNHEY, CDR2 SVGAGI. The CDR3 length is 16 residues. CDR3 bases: TGTGCCAGCAGTTACACCCGGACAGGGGGGACCTACGAGCAGTACTTC. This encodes CASSYTRTGGTYEQYF.

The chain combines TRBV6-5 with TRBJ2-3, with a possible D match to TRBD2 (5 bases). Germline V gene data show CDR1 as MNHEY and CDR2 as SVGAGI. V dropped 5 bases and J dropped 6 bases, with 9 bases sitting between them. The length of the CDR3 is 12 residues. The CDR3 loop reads CASSNPGDTQYF. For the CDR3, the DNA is TGTGCCAGCAGTAATCCGGGGGATACGCAGTATTTT.

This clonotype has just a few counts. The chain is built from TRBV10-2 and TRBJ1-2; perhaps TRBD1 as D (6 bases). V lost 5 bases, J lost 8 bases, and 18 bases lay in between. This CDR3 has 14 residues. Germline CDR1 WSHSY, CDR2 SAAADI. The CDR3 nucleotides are TGCGCCAGCAGTAAAATAACAGGGTCGTTCGGCTACACCTTC. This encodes CASSKITGSFGYTF.

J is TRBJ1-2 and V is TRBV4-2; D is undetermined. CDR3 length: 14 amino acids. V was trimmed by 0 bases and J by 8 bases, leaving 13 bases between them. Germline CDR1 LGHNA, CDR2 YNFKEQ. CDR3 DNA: TGTGCCAGCAGCCAAGATCTTAAAGCACAGGGCTACACCTTC. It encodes CASSQDLKAQGYTF.

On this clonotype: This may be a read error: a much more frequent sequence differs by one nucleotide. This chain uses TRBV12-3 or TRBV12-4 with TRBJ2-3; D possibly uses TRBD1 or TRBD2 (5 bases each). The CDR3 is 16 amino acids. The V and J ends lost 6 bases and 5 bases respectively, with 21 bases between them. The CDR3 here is CASSLLGRRGRDTQYF. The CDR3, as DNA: TGTGCCAGCAGCCTTCTTGGGAGACGGGGCAGAGATACGCAGTATTTT.

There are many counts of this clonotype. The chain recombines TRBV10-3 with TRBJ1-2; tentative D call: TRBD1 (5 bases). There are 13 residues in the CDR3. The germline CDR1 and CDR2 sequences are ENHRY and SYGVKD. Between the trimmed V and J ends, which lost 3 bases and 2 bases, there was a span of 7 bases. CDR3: CAISEEGNYGYTF. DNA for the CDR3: TGTGCCATCAGTGAAGAGGGGAACTATGGCTACACCTTC.

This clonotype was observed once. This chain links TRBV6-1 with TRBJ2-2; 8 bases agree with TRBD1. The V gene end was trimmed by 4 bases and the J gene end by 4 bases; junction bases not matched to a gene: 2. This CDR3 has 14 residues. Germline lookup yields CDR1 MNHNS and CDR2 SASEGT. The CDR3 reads CASSGTGSTGELFF. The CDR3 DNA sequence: TGTGCCAGCAGTGGGACAGGGAGCACCGGGGAGCTGTTTTTT.

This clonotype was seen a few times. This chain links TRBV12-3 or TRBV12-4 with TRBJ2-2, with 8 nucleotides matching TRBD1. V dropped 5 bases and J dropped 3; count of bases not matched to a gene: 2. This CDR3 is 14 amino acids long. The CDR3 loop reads CASSPTGDTGELFF. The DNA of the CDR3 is TGTGCCAGCAGTCCGACAGGGGACACCGGGGAGCTGTTTTTT.

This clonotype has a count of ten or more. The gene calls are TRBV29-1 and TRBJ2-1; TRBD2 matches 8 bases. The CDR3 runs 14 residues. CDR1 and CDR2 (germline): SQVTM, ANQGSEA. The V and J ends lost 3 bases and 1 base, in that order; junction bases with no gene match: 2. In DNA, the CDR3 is TGCAGCGTTGAGTCTAGCGGGTCCTACAATGAGCAGTTCTTC. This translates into CSVESSGSYNEQFF.

The CDR3 sequence: CASSQAGVAYTQYF. CDR3 bases: TGTGCCAGCAGCCAAGCGGGGGTGGCGTATACGCAGTATTTT. The V and J genes are TRBV3-1 and TRBJ2-3, with a weak D call TRBD2 (6 bases). This CDR3 contains 14 residues. The V gene's germline CDR1 is LGHDT and CDR2 YNNKEL (reference sequence). Trimming removed 1 base from V and 7 bases from J, with 12 bases in between.

The CDR3 loop reads CSAKEGVDTQYF. The DNA of the CDR3 is TGCAGCGCGAAGGAGGGCGTCGATACGCAGTATTTT. The chain couples TRBV29-1 to TRBJ2-3; possible D gene TRBD2, 6 bases. V was trimmed by 7 bases and J by 6 bases, leaving 14 bases between them. This CDR3 spans 12 amino acids. Germline CDR1 and CDR2: SQVTM and ANQGSEA.

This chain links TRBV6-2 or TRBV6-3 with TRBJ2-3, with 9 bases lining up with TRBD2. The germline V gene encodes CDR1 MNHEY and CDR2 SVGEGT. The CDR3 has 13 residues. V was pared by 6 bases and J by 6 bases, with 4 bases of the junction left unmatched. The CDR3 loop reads CASRTSGADTQYF. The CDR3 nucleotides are TGTGCCAGCAGGACTAGCGGCGCGGATACGCAGTATTTT.

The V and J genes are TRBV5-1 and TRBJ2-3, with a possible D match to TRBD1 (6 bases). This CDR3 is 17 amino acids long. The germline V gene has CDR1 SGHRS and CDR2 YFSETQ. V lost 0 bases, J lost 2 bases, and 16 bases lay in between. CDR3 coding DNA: TGCGCCAGCAGCTTGGTTGTACTAGGGGGTTTCACAGATACGCAGTATTTT. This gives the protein CASSLVVLGGFTDTQYF.

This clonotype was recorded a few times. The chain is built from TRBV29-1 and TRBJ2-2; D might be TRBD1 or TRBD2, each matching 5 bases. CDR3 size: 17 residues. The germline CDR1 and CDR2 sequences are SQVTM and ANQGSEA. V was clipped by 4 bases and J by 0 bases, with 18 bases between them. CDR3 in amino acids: CSVGPKGSAANTGELFF. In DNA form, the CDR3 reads TGCAGCGTTGGACCCAAGGGGAGCGCGGCGAACACCGGGGAGCTGTTTTTT.

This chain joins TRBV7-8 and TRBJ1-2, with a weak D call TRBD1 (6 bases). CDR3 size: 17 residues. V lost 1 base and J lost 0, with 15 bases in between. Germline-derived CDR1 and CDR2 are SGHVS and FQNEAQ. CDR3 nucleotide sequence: TGTGCCAGCAGCTTAGGGGCAGGGGTTGTAGCTAACTATGGCTACACCTTC. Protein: CASSLGAGVVANYGYTF. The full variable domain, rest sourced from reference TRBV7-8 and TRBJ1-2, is GAGVSQSPRYKVAKRGQDVALRCDPISGHVSLFWYQQALGQGPEFLTYFQNEAQLDKSGLPSDRFFAERPEGSVSTLKIQRTQQEDSAVYLCASSLGAGVVANYGYTFGSGTRLTVV.

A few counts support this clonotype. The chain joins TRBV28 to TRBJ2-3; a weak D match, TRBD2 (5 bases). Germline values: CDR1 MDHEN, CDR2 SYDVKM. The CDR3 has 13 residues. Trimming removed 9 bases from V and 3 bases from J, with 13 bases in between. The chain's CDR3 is CASRSGGTDTQYF. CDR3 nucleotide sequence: TGTGCCAGTAGGTCCGGCGGGACAGATACGCAGTATTTT.